The 3 T cell receptor beta chains given below trace back to one sample, sequenced in a study of tissue T cells after allogeneic stem cell transplantation (dated by TCRdb to 2022 to 2024). Receptor amplification or capture employed the immunoSEQ multiplex PCR assay. The table comes from immuneACCESS by way of TCRdb, which keeps in-frame sequences with V and J called. Part of the clones is missing from these tables; in studies checked, under half for an unresolved V gene and the rest for unknown reasons. Here the sample has around 6,200 clones; over 55% occur a single time. The top ten hold just over 20% of the sample. In light of the paper, this sample's time point label describes: human tissue collected at research (rapid) autopsy. This sample comprised tissue from the jejunum, obtained at autopsy. The receptor source for this set is a male donor at least 60 years old with lung cancer.

V usage is TRBV4-1 and J usage is TRBJ1-3, with D maybe TRBD1 (5 bases). CDR3 length equals 16 residues. CDR1 MGHRA and CDR2 YSYEKL come from the germline V gene. Trimming left V 3 bases short and J 0 bases short, with 12 bases between. The CDR3, as DNA: TGCGCCAGCAGCCAGACGGTTGGGACCTCTGGAAACACCATATATTTT. This gives the protein CASSQTVGTSGNTIYF.

V and J are TRBV5-4 and TRBJ2-2; TRBD1 is a possible D gene (6 bases). Germline V gives CDR1 SGHNT, CDR2 YYREEE (reference sequence). The CDR3 has 15 residues. V lost 3 bases and J lost 6, with 15 bases in between. CDR3 amino acids: CASSSGTSFSGELFF. The CDR3, as DNA: TGTGCCAGCAGCTCCGGGACATCGTTTTCCGGGGAGCTGTTTTTT. Full variable domain (rest looked up from reference TRBV5-4 and TRBJ2-2): ETGVTQSPTHLIKTRGQQVTLRCSSQSGHNTVSWYQQALGQGPQFIFQYYREEENGRGNFPPRFSGLQFPNYSSELNVNALELDDSALYLCASSSGTSFSGELFFGEGSRLTVL.

This rearrangement joins TRBV7-2 to TRBJ2-3; 11 bases map to TRBD2. The CDR3 is 15 amino acids. CDR1 is SGHTA, CDR2 FQGNSA, per germline. V shed 2 bases and J 3 bases; nucleotides not matched to a gene: 1. The CDR3 spells CASSLPSGRTDTQYF. In DNA, the CDR3 is TGTGCCAGCAGCTTACCTAGCGGGAGGACAGATACGCAGTATTTT.